This TCR beta chain was recorded in a study of T cell responses to AZD1222 COVID-19 vaccine. Study background: Second-dose intervals near 4 or 12 weeks were combined. Study-wide findings and caveats: Elevations in Spike-specific TCR breadth and depth followed administration of two AZD1222 doses.

The CDR3 is made up of 13 amino acids. Germline loops: CDR1 LGHNA, CDR2 YSLEER. Trimming stripped 1 base from V and 2 bases from J, with 6 bases between. Note on this clone: As yet, its antigen is unknown.

Sequencing used immunoSEQ multiplex PCR; TCRdb keeps in-frame clones, though not all of them. Found here are 78,000 or so clones, approximately 89% of them singletons; the top ten hold less than 20%. The rearrangement uses TRBV4-3 and TRBJ2-7; D remains ambiguous. Sequenced material: peripheral blood, taken on day 0 of AZD1222 vaccination. This clonotype was obtained from an adult in good health. CDR3 region: CASSQGLAYEQYF. CDR3 DNA sequence: TGCGCCAGCAGCCAAGGTCTCGCCTACGAGCAGTACTTC.